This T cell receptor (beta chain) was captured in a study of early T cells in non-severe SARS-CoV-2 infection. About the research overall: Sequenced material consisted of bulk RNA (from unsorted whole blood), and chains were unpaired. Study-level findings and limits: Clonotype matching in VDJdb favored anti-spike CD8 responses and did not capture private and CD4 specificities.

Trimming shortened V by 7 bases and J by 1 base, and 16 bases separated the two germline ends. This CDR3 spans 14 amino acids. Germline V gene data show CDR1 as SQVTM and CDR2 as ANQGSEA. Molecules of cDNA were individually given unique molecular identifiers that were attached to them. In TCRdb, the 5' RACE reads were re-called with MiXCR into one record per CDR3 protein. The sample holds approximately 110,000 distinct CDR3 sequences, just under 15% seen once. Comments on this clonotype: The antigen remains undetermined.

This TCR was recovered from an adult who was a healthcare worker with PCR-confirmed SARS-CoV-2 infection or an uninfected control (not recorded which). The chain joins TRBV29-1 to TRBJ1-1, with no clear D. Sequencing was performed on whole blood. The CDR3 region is CSGTKNGRNTEAFF. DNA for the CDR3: TGCAGCGGTACAAAGAACGGACGGAACACTGAAGCTTTCTTT.